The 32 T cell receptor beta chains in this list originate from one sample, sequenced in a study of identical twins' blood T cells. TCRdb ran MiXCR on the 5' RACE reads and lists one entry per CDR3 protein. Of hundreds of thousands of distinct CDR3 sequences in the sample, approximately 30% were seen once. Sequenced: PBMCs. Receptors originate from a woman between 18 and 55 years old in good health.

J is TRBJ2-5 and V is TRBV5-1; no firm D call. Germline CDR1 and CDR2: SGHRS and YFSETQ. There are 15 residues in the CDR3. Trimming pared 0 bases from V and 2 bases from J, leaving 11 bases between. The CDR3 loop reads CASSLVGSRQETQYF. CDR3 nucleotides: TGCGCCAGCAGCTTGGTCGGTAGCCGTCAAGAGACCCAGTACTTC.

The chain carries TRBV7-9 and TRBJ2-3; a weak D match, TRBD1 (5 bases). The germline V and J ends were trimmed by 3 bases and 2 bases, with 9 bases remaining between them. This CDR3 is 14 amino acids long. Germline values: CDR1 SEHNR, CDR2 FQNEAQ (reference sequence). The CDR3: CASSFVRDTDTQYF. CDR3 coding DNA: TGTGCCAGCAGCTTTGTCAGGGACACAGATACGCAGTATTTT.

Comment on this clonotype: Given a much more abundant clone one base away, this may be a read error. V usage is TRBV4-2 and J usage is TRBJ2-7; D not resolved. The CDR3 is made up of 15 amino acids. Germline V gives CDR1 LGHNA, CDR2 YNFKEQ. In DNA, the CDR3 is TGTGCCAGCAACCAAGAACACCAGAGCTCCTACGAGCAGTACTTC. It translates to CASNQEHQSSYEQYF.

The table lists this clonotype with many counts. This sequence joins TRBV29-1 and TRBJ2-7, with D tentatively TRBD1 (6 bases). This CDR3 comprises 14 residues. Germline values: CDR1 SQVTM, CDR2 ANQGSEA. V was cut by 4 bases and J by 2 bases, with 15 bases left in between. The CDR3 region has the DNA TGCAGCGTTGGTAAGGGACAAGTTCCCTACGAGCAGTACTTC. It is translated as CSVGKGQVPYEQYF.

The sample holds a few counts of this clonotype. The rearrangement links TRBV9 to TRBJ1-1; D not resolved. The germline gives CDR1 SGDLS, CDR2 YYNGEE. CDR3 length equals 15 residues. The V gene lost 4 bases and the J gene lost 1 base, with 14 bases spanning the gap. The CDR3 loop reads CASSLPSSGNTEAFF. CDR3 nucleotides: TGTGCCAGCAGCTTACCCTCGTCAGGGAACACTGAAGCTTTCTTT.

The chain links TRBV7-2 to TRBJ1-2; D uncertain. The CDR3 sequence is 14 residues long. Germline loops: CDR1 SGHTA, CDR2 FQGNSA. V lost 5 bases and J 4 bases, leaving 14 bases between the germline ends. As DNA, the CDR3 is TGTGCCAGCAGCCCAGGATTATGGAGCTATGGCTACACCTTC. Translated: CASSPGLWSYGYTF.

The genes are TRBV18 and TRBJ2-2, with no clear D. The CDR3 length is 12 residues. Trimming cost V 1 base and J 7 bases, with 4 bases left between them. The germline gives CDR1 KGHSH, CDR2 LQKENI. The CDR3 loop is CASSPRDGELFF. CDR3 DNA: TGTGCCAGCTCACCACGGGACGGGGAGCTGTTTTTT.

The CDR3 loop reads CASSYGGGVEAFF. In DNA, the CDR3 is TGTGCCAGCAGCTACGGAGGAGGAGTTGAAGCTTTCTTT. The chain has TRBV7-9 and TRBJ1-1; D unresolved. CDR1 and CDR2 (germline): SEHNR, FQNEAQ (reference sequence). The ends were cut back, 4 bases at V and 7 bases at J, with 13 bases in the middle. The length of the CDR3 is 13 residues.

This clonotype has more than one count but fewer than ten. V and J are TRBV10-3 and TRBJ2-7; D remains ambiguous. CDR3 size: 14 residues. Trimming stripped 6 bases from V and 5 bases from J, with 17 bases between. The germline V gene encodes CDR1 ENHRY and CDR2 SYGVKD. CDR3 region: CAIRNDGYPNEQYF. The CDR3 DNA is TGTGCCATCAGGAATGACGGCTATCCTAACGAGCAGTACTTC.

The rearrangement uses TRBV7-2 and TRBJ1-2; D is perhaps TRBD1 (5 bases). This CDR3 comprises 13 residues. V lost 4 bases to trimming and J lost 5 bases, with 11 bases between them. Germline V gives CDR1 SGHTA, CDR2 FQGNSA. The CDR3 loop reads CASSYGRVYGYTF. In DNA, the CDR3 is TGTGCCAGCAGCTACGGCAGGGTATATGGCTACACCTTC.

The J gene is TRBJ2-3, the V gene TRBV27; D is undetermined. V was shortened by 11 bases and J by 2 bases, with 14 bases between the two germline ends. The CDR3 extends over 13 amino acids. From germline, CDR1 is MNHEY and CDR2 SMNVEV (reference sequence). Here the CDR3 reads CASVQAITDTQYF. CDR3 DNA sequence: TGTGCCTCCGTTCAGGCTATCACAGATACGCAGTATTTT.

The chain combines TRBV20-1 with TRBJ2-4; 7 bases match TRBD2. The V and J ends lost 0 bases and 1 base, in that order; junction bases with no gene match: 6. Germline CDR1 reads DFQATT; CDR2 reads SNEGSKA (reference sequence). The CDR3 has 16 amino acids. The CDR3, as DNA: TGCAGTGCTAGAGATCGGGGGGTTACTGCCAAAAACATTCAGTACTTC. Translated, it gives CSARDRGVTAKNIQYF.

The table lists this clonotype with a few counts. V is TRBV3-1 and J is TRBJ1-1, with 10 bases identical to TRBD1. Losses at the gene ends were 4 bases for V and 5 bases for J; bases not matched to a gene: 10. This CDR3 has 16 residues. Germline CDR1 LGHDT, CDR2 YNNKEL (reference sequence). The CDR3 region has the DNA TGTGCCAGCAGCCCGCAGGGGACAGGGGTATCGACTGAAGCTTTCTTT. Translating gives CASSPQGTGVSTEAFF. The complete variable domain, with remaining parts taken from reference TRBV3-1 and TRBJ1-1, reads DTAVSQTPKYLVTQMGNDKSIKCEQNLGHDTMYWYKQDSKKFLKIMFSYNNKELIINETVPNRFSPKSPDKAHLNLHINSLELGDSAVYFCASSPQGTGVSTEAFFGQGTRLTVV.

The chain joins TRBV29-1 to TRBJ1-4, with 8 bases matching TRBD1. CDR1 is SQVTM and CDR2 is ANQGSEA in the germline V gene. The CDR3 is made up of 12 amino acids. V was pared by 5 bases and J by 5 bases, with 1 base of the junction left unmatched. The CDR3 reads CSVRTGNEKLFF. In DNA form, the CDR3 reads TGCAGCGTTCGGACAGGGAATGAAAAACTGTTTTTT.

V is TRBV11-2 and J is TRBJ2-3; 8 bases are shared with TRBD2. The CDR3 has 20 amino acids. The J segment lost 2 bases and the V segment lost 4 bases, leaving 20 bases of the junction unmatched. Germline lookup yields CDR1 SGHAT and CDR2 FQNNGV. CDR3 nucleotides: TGTGCCAGCAGCTCCCGCGTTAGTAGCGGGATTCGCGAACACACAGATACGCAGTATTTT. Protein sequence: CASSSRVSSGIREHTDTQYF. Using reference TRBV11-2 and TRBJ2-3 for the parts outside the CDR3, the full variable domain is EAGVAQSPRYKIIEKRQSVAFWCNPISGHATLYWYQQILGQGPKLLIQFQNNGVVDDSQLPKDRFSAERLKGVDSTLKIQPAKLEDSAVYLCASSSRVSSGIREHTDTQYFGPGTRLTVL.

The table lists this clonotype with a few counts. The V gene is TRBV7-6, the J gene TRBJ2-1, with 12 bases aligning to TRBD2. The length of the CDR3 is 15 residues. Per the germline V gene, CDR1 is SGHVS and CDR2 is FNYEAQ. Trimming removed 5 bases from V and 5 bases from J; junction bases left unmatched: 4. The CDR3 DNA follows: TGTGCCAGCAGCCCTGGACTAGCGGGACACAATGAGCAGTTCTTC. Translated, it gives CASSPGLAGHNEQFF. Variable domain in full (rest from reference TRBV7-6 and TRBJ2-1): GAGVSQSPRYKVTKRGQDVALRCDPISGHVSLYWYRQALGQGPEFLTYFNYEAQQDKSGLPNDRFSAERPEGSISTLTIQRTEQRDSAMYRCASSPGLAGHNEQFFGPGTRLTVL.

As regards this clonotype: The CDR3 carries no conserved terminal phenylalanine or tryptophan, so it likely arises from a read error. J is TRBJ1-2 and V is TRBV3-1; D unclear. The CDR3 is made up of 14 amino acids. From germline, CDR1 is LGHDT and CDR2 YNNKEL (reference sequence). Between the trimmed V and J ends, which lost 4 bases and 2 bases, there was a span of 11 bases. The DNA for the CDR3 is TGTGCCAGCAGCCCTCGGACGGAGAACTATGGCTACACCTTA. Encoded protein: CASSPRTENYGYTL.

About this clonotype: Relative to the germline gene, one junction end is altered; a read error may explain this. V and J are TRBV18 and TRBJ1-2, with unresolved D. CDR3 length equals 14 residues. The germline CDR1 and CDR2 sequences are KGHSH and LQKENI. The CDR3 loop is CASSPPGQVYGHTF. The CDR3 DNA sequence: TGTGCCAGCTCACCACCGGGTCAGGTTTATGGCCACACCTTC.

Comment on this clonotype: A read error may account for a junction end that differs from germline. The CDR3 loop is CASSIEGFQLQHF. CDR3 sequence (DNA): TGTGCCAGTAGTATTGAGGGGTTCCAGCTCCAGCATTTT. The V call is TRBV19, the J call TRBJ1-5; a possible D gene is TRBD1 (5 bases). CDR3 size: 13 residues. The germline V gene encodes CDR1 LNHDA and CDR2 SQIVND (reference sequence).

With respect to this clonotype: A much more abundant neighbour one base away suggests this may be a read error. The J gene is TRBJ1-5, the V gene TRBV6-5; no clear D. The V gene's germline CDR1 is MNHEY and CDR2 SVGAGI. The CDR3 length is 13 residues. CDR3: CASSYGRGQPRHF. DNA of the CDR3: TGTGCCAGCAGTTACGGCCGTGGTCAGCCCCGGCATTTT.

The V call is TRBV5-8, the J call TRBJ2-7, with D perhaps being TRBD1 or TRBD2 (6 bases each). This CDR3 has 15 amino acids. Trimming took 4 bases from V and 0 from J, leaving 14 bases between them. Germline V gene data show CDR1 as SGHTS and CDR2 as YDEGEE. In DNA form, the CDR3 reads TGTGCCAGCAGCAAACAGGGACTTAACTCCTACGAGCAGTACTTC. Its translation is CASSKQGLNSYEQYF.

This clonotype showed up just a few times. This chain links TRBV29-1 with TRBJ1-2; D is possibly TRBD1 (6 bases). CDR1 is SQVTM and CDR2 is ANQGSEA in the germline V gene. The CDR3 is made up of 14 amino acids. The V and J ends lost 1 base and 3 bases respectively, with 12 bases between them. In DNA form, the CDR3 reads TGCAGCGTTGAAGTCTCAGGGGCGGACTATGGCTACACCTTC. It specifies CSVEVSGADYGYTF.

The CDR3 protein is CASSPRAEHQPQHF. CDR3 coding DNA: TGTGCCAGCAGTCCCCGGGCAGAACATCAGCCCCAGCATTTT. The rearrangement joins TRBV6-6 to TRBJ1-5; D is uncertain. Germline-derived CDR1 and CDR2 are MNHNY and SVGAGI (reference sequence). The CDR3 is 14 residues long. Trimming removed 5 bases from V and 5 bases from J, with 13 bases in between.

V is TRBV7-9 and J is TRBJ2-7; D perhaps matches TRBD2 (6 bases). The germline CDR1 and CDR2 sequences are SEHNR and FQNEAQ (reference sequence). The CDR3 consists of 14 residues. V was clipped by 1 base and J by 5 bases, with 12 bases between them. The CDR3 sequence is CASSLVTGVDEQYF. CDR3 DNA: TGTGCCAGCAGCTTAGTTACGGGAGTGGACGAGCAGTACTTC.

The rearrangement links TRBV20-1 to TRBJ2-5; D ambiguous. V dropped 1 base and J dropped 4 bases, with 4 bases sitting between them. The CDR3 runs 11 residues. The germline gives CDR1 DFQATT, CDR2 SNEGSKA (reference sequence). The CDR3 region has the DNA TGCAGTGCTAGAGGACCAGAGACCCAGTACTTC. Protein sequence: CSARGPETQYF.

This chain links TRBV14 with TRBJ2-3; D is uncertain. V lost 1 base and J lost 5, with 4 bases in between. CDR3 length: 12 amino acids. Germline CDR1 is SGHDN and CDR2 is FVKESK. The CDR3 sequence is CASSQVVDTQYF. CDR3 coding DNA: TGTGCCAGCAGCCAAGTTGTAGATACGCAGTATTTT.

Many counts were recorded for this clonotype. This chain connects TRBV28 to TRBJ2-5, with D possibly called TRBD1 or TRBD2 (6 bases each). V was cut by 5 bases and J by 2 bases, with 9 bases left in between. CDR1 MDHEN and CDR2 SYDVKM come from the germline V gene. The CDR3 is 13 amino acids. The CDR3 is CASSLGGQETQYF. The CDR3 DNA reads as TGTGCCAGCAGTCTAGGGGGGCAAGAGACCCAGTACTTC.

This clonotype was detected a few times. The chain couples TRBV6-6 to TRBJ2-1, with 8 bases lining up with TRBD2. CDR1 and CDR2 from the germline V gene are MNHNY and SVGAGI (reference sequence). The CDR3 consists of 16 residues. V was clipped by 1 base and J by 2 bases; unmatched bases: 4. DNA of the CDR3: TGTGCCAGCAGTTACTACACTAGCGGCCCCTACAATGAGCAGTTCTTC. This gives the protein CASSYYTSGPYNEQFF.

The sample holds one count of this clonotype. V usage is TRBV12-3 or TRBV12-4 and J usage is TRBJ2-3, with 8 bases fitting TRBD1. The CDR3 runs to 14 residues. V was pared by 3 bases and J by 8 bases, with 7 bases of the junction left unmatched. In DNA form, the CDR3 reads TGTGCCAGCAGTTTCGGGCAGGGGGCGGCTACGCAGTATTTT. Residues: CASSFGQGAATQYF.

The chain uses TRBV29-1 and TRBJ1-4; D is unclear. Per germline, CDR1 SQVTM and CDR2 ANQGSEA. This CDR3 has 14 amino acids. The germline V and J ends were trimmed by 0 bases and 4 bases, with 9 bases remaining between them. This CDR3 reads CSVEDPWDNEKLFF. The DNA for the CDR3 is TGCAGCGTTGAAGATCCCTGGGATAATGAAAAACTGTTTTTT.

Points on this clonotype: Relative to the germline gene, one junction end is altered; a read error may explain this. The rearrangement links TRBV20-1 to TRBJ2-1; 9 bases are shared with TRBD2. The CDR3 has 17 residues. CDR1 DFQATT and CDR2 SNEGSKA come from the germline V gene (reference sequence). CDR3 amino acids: CSARDSLTSGSCNEQFF. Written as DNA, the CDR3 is TGCAGTGCTAGAGATAGCCTTACTAGCGGGTCCTGCAATGAGCAGTTCTTC.

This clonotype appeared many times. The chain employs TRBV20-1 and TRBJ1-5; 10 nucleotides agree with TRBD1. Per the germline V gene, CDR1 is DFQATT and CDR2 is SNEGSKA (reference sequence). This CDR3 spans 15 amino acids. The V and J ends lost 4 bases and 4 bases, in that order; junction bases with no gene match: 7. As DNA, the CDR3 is TGCAGTGCTACAACCGGGACAGGGGTGAATCAGCCCCAGCATTTT. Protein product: CSATTGTGVNQPQHF.